This entry lists 10 T cell receptor beta chains sequenced from one sample in a study of blood T cell repertoires in COVID-19. The repertoire was sequenced with immunoSEQ multiplex PCR; TCRdb's copy has only in-frame clones and lacks some. The data show 250,000 or so clones, roughly 87% seen once. What was sequenced was peripheral blood. Receptors originate from a woman aged 40-49 years who had recovered from COVID-19.

The J gene is TRBJ1-1, the V gene TRBV27; no reliable D call. Germline assignment: CDR1 MNHEY and CDR2 SMNVEV (reference sequence). V was cut by 5 bases and J by 7 bases, with 11 bases left in between. CDR3 size: 12 residues. CDR3: CASSPLRNEAFF. In DNA form, the CDR3 reads TGTGCCAGCAGTCCCCTACGAAATGAAGCTTTCTTT.

The CDR3: CASSPTLMNTEAFF. CDR3 coding DNA: TGTGCCAGCAGTCCGACATTAATGAACACTGAAGCTTTCTTT. The chain carries TRBV28 and TRBJ1-1; D uncertain. Trimming left V 5 bases short and J 0 bases short, with 10 bases between. CDR3 length equals 14 residues. The germline CDR1 and CDR2 sequences are MDHEN and SYDVKM.

In DNA, the CDR3 is TGTGCCAGCAGTGAAACGACAGCAGTCCAGACCCAGTACTTC. This sequence encodes CASSETTAVQTQYF. The V and J genes are TRBV25-1 and TRBJ2-5; possible D gene TRBD1, 5 bases. The CDR3 contains 14 residues. CDR1 and CDR2 (germline): MGHDK, SYGVNS. V was shortened by 2 bases and J by 6 bases, with 13 bases between the two germline ends.

The chain combines TRBV19 with TRBJ2-5; the D is unclear. With 6 bases removed from V and 0 bases from J, the gap between germline ends came to 8 bases. This CDR3 comprises 13 residues. Germline V gene sequence: CDR1 LNHDA, CDR2 SQIVND (reference sequence). Written as DNA, the CDR3 is TGTGCCAGTAGAAACAGCAACCAAGAGACCCAGTACTTC. Its translation is CASRNSNQETQYF.

The chain couples TRBV30 to TRBJ2-6; the match to TRBD1 covers 10 bases. V was pared by 1 base and J by 0 bases, with 3 bases of the junction left unmatched. Per germline, CDR1 GTSNPN and CDR2 SVGIG (reference sequence). This CDR3 has 17 residues. CDR3 nucleotide sequence: TGTGCCTGGAGTGGGACAGGGGGACCCTCTGGGGCCAACGTCCTGACTTTC. Protein product: CAWSGTGGPSGANVLTF.

V and J are TRBV6-6 and TRBJ1-5; TRBD1 aligns across 7 bases. The CDR3 runs 13 residues. Germline trimming cut 7 bases from V and 6 bases from J; bases unmatched to any gene: 6. Germline loops: CDR1 MNHNY, CDR2 SVGAGI (reference sequence). The CDR3 DNA is TGTGCCAGCACCGACAGGGTGAGTCAGCCCCAGCATTTT. Its translation is CASTDRVSQPQHF.

This clone has just a few counts. Other nucleotide sequences from this sample produce the same CDR3. V is TRBV2 and J is TRBJ1-1, with D tentatively TRBD1 (5 bases). Trimming took 4 bases from V and 2 from J, leaving 8 bases between them. The CDR3 extends over 13 amino acids. The germline gives CDR1 SNHLY, CDR2 FYNNEI. This CDR3 reads CASSGQGNTEAFF. The CDR3 nucleotides read TGTGCCAGCAGTGGTCAGGGAAACACTGAAGCTTTCTTT.

The V call is TRBV7-2, the J call TRBJ1-2; D is possibly TRBD1 (6 bases). CDR3 length: 15 residues. Germline V gene sequence: CDR1 SGHTA, CDR2 FQGNSA. Trimming removed 5 bases from V and 4 bases from J, with 17 bases in between. The CDR3 loop is CASSPYPGQFYGYTF. The CDR3 region has the DNA TGTGCCAGCAGCCCCTACCCGGGACAATTCTATGGCTACACCTTC.

V gene TRBV10-3 combines with J gene TRBJ1-5, with D hard to call. CDR3 length: 13 residues. Trimming left V 7 bases short and J 8 bases short, with 15 bases between. Germline V CDR1 and CDR2: ENHRY, SYGVKD. CDR3 amino acids: CAITAREGEPQHF. CDR3 DNA: TGTGCCATCACCGCACGGGAGGGAGAGCCCCAGCATTTT.

The chain has TRBV7-8 and TRBJ2-2; TRBD2 agrees at 9 bases. Germline loops: CDR1 SGHVS, CDR2 FQNEAQ. Trimming cost V 5 bases and J 6 bases; bases outside gene matches: 7. This CDR3 comprises 15 residues. CDR3: CASSLIAGAAGELFF. CDR3 DNA: TGTGCCAGCAGCCTCATAGCGGGAGCGGCCGGGGAGCTGTTTTTT.